The text below deals with one T cell receptor (beta chain). Trimming removed 1 base from V and 3 bases from J, with 3 bases in between. This CDR3 contains 12 residues. CDR1 and CDR2 from the germline V gene are SGHAT and FQNNGV. Only in-frame clones appear in the TCRdb table, and some are missing; sequencing was by immunoSEQ multiplex PCR. This sample carries some 250,000 clones, about 88% of them seen once, and the ten largest clones take around 5%. The sample is drawn from a study of blood T cell repertoires in COVID-19. The chain couples TRBV11-2 to TRBJ2-5; the D is unclear. This TCR came from a woman aged 60-75 years with COVID-19, enrolled during active disease. Sequenced input: peripheral blood. The CDR3 nucleotides read TGTGCCAGCAGCTTAGCCAAAGAGACCCAGTACTTC. Translated, it gives CASSLAKETQYF.